This T cell receptor (beta chain) stems from a study of OX40 agonist ivuxolimab in advanced cancers. The overall study: Ivuxolimab, which patients received intravenously every 2 weeks, was dosed at 0.01 to 10 mg/kg. The study reported partial responses in three patients: one hepatocellular carcinoma, two cutaneous melanoma. Study-level results: At 0.1 to 3.0 mg/kg, clonal expansion of CD4+ and CD8+ blood T cells had occurred by week 6. Compared with CD4+, CD8+ T cells on average had more expanded clones.

This clone ranks as medium-sized. Its specificity is not known. The assay was immunoSEQ multiplex PCR, and TCRdb's table has in-frame clones only and misses some. This table has around 46,000 clones, approximately 90% appearing once. The receptor's source is an adult with an advanced solid tumor such as melanoma, head and neck, liver or kidney cancer. The sample was CD4+ or CD8+ T cells sorted from blood, taken in a trial of the OX40 agonist ivuxolimab.

CDR3 sequence (DNA): TGTGCCACCAGCAGAGACGCGGTGTCAGCAGATACGCAGTATTTT. This translates into CATSRDAVSADTQYF. The V gene is TRBV15, the J gene TRBJ2-3; no clear D. Germline CDR1 and CDR2: LNHNV and YYDKDF (reference sequence). Trimming stripped 0 bases from V and 4 bases from J, with 11 bases between. This CDR3 region has 15 residues.